This T cell receptor (beta chain) was obtained from a study of blood T cell repertoires in COVID-19. Using immunoSEQ multiplex PCR, the repertoire was profiled, and TCRdb retains in-frame clones only, with some absent. Of 350,000 to 450,000 clones in the sample, nearly 90% were seen once. The germline V gene has CDR1 MNHEY and CDR2 SMNVEV (reference sequence). The ends were cut back, 3 bases at V and 1 base at J, with 6 bases in the middle. This CDR3 has 13 residues. The clonotype originates from a woman aged 30 to 39 who had recovered from COVID-19. The sample consisted of PBMCs or T cells enriched from blood (not recorded which). This chain uses TRBV27 with TRBJ1-2; the D is unclear. The CDR3 sequence: CASSFYSNYGYTF. DNA of the CDR3: TGTGCCAGCAGTTTCTACAGTAACTATGGCTACACCTTC.